The 25 T cell receptor beta chains presented below share a single source sample, sequenced in a study of T cell responses to AZD1222 COVID-19 vaccine. TCRdb's copy holds only in-frame clones and misses some; the assay was immunoSEQ multiplex PCR. The table lists about 120,000 clones, about 88% of them singletons. This material consisted of peripheral blood, taken 28 days after the second AZD1222 dose. These receptors were obtained from an adult who received the AZD1222 COVID-19 vaccine.

This clone turned up a few times. CDR3 amino acids: CASSTRVGEAFF. For the CDR3, the DNA is TGTGCCAGTAGTACAAGGGTAGGTGAAGCTTTCTTT. The chain couples TRBV19 to TRBJ1-1; no firm D call. The V gene lost 4 bases and the J gene lost 7 bases, with 10 bases spanning the gap. Looked up from germline, CDR1 is LNHDA and CDR2 is SQIVND (reference sequence). This CDR3 has 12 amino acids.

This chain connects TRBV12-2 to TRBJ1-5; TRBD1 reflects the table's D call only, with no check against the DNA. TRBV12-2 is classified as a pseudogene. The CDR3 has 16 residues. CDR3 loop: CASRLGHRVGNQPQHF. In nucleotides, the CDR3 is TGTGCAAGTCGCTTAGGCCACAGGGTTGGCAATCAGCCCCAGCATTTT.

The rearrangement links TRBV7-8 to TRBJ1-5; D might be TRBD1 (5 bases). CDR1 is SGHVS, CDR2 FQNEAQ, per germline. This CDR3 comprises 15 residues. Trimming took off 6 bases at V and 2 bases at J, with 14 bases between the two ends. For the CDR3, the DNA is TGTGCCAGCAGTCAGCGACAGATTGGCAATCAGCCCCAGCATTTT. Its protein is CASSQRQIGNQPQHF. The variable domain in full, completed from reference TRBV7-8 and TRBJ1-5, reads GAGVSQSPRYKVAKRGQDVALRCDPISGHVSLFWYQQALGQGPEFLTYFQNEAQLDKSGLPSDRFFAERPEGSVSTLKIQRTQQEDSAVYLCASSQRQIGNQPQHFGDGTRLSIL.

In DNA, the CDR3 is TGCGCCAGCAGCGAGCGACAGCCGAACACTGAAGCTTTCTTT. Its translation is CASSERQPNTEAFF. The chain joins TRBV5-1 to TRBJ1-1; possibly TRBD1 for D (5 bases). CDR3 length: 14 residues. Trimming shortened V by 4 bases and J by 1 base, and 11 bases separated the two germline ends. Germline CDR1 SGHRS, CDR2 YFSETQ.

V is TRBV28 and J is TRBJ1-6, with D possibly being TRBD1 (5 bases). Germline loops: CDR1 MDHEN, CDR2 SYDVKM. Trimming cost V 4 bases and J 8 bases, with 12 bases left between them. The CDR3 has 14 amino acids. The chain's CDR3 is CASSWGRWDSPLHF. Here the CDR3 DNA reads TGTGCCAGCAGTTGGGGACGGTGGGATTCACCCCTCCACTTT.

The chain recombines TRBV24-1 with TRBJ2-1; 11 bases line up with TRBD2. CDR1 KGHDR and CDR2 SFDVKD come from the germline V gene. The CDR3 sequence is 15 residues long. V trimming: 9 bases; J trimming: 5 bases; junction bases outside the gene matches: 8. The CDR3 bases are TGTGCCACCGGAAGGACTAGCGGGTCGAACAATGAGCAGTTCTTC. It codes for CATGRTSGSNNEQFF.

The chain is built from TRBV6-2 or TRBV6-3 and TRBJ1-5; the match to TRBD1 covers 7 bases. The CDR3 length is 16 residues. The germline gives CDR1 MNHEY, CDR2 SVGEGT. Trimming cost V 2 bases and J 6 bases; bases outside gene matches: 10. CDR3 sequence: CASSYLAGGRSQPQHF. Here the CDR3 DNA reads TGTGCCAGCAGTTACCTGGCAGGGGGACGGAGTCAGCCCCAGCATTTT.

This sequence joins TRBV5-4 and TRBJ2-2, with 11 bases identical to TRBD2. Germline lookup yields CDR1 SGHNT and CDR2 YYREEE (reference sequence). This CDR3 is built from 15 residues. V shed 5 bases and J 4 bases; nucleotides not matched to a gene: 4. The CDR3 sequence: CASRPTSGATGELFF. CDR3 bases: TGTGCCAGCAGGCCGACTAGCGGGGCCACCGGGGAGCTGTTTTTT.

This clone was counted between two and nine times. The CDR3, as DNA: TGTGCCAGCAGCTTAGTAGCGGGGGGCCCCTACGAGCAGTACTTC. As protein: CASSLVAGGPYEQYF. This rearrangement joins TRBV7-2 to TRBJ2-7; 10 bases match TRBD2. The CDR3 covers 15 residues. With 1 base clipped from V and 2 bases from J, the junction kept 2 bases outside the gene matches. Germline-derived CDR1 and CDR2 are SGHTA and FQGNSA.

The J gene is TRBJ2-5, the V gene TRBV11-2; D is undetermined. CDR1 is SGHAT, CDR2 FQNNGV, per germline. V lost 2 bases, J lost 4 bases, and 8 bases lay in between. This CDR3 is built from 13 residues. Here the CDR3 DNA reads TGTGCCAGCAGCTTAAGGCTAGGAGAGACCCAGTACTTC. It codes for CASSLRLGETQYF.

This chain connects TRBV9 to TRBJ2-4, with TRBD2 matching over 8 bases. Germline V gives CDR1 SGDLS, CDR2 YYNGEE. V trimming: 3 bases; J trimming: 1 base; junction bases outside the gene matches: 9. This CDR3 has 17 amino acids. CDR3 amino acids: CASSDPRGGTAKNIQYF. DNA of the CDR3: TGTGCCAGCAGCGACCCTCGGGGGGGTACCGCCAAAAACATTCAGTACTTC.

The table lists this clone with a few counts. The chain couples TRBV5-1 to TRBJ1-2; TRBD1 aligns across 7 bases. Germline assignment: CDR1 SGHRS and CDR2 YFSETQ. Trimming took 0 bases from V and 0 from J; bases not matched to a gene: 2. This CDR3 contains 15 residues. As DNA, the CDR3 is TGCGCCAGCAGCTTGGGCGGGACAGCTAACTATGGCTACACCTTC. It is translated as CASSLGGTANYGYTF.

Comment on this clone: Mismatch with germline at one junction end may stem from a read error. Other DNA sequences in this sample translate to the same CDR3. The V and J genes are TRBV6-1 and TRBJ2-7; no clear D. This CDR3 is 11 amino acids long. In germline, CDR1 is MNHNS, CDR2 SASEGT. The CDR3 is CASSEGYEQYF. The CDR3 coding sequence is TGTGCCAGCAGCGAAGGTTACGAGCAGTACTTC.

This clone is a singleton in its sample. The CDR3 DNA follows: TGTGCCACCAGTGATTCAGGGTTTGCTAATGAAAAACTGTTTTTT. Its protein product is CATSDSGFANEKLFF. The V and J genes are TRBV24-1 and TRBJ1-4, with a tentative D call TRBD1 (5 bases). The CDR3 is 15 residues long. Germline values: CDR1 KGHDR, CDR2 SFDVKD. V was pared by 2 bases and J by 3 bases, with 9 bases between.

The genes are TRBV2 and TRBJ2-7, with D tentatively TRBD1 (6 bases). The ends were cut back, 8 bases at V and 0 bases at J, with 17 bases in the middle. The CDR3 loop spans 15 amino acids. Germline CDR1 reads SNHLY; CDR2 reads FYNNEI. CDR3 region: CASARDIPISYEQYF. The CDR3 DNA reads TGTGCCAGCGCACGGGACATCCCCATCTCCTACGAGCAGTACTTC.

The genes are TRBV4-1 and TRBJ1-1; TRBD1 is a possible D gene (5 bases). V gave up 0 bases and J gave up 2 bases, with 10 bases separating them. In germline, CDR1 is MGHRA, CDR2 YSYEKL. The CDR3 is 15 amino acids. The CDR3 protein is CASSQDQGPNTEAFF. The CDR3 DNA is TGCGCCAGCAGCCAAGATCAGGGCCCCAACACTGAAGCTTTCTTT.

The CDR3 region has the DNA TGTGCCAGCAGTAATCGGGGGGAGCTGTTTTTT. Amino acids: CASSNRGELFF. The chain carries TRBV6-2 or TRBV6-3 and TRBJ2-2; D is undetermined. Trimming removed 5 bases from V and 8 bases from J, with 6 bases in between. Germline assignment: CDR1 MNHEY and CDR2 SVGEGT. The CDR3 sequence is 11 residues long.

The DNA of the CDR3 is TGTGCCACCACTAGCGGGGGGCCCCACAATGAGCAGTTCTTC. It yields the protein CATTSGGPHNEQFF. This chain joins TRBV19 and TRBJ2-1; 12 nucleotides align to TRBD2. CDR1 LNHDA and CDR2 SQIVND come from the germline V gene (reference sequence). The CDR3 totals 14 residues. J gave up 5 bases and V 10 bases, and 6 bases lay outside the gene matches.

This sequence joins TRBV6-5 and TRBJ2-1; 8 bases are shared with TRBD2. Germline trimming cut 2 bases from V and 5 bases from J; bases unmatched to any gene: 8. Germline lookup yields CDR1 MNHEY and CDR2 SVGAGI. This CDR3 has 16 amino acids. The CDR3 nucleotides read TGTGCCAGCAGTTACACCGTACGGGGGGGAAACAATGAGCAGTTCTTC. It yields the protein CASSYTVRGGNNEQFF.

The chain has TRBV2 and TRBJ2-2, with unresolved D. CDR3 length: 13 residues. V was pared by 3 bases and J by 5 bases, with 7 bases between. The germline V gene encodes CDR1 SNHLY and CDR2 FYNNEI. The CDR3 region has the DNA TGTGCCAGCAGTGAGAGTAGGACCGGGGAGCTGTTTTTT. Encoded protein: CASSESRTGELFF.

V and J are TRBV18 and TRBJ1-4; D not resolved. This CDR3 spans 14 amino acids. Trimming took off 1 base at V and 2 bases at J, with 5 bases between the two ends. Germline values: CDR1 KGHSH, CDR2 LQKENI. The CDR3 reads CASSPQPTNEKLFF. For the CDR3, the DNA is TGTGCCAGCTCACCACAACCCACTAATGAAAAACTGTTTTTT.

This clone was seen a single time. The chain joins TRBV11-3 to TRBJ1-2; 9 bases align to TRBD1. CDR1 SGHNT and CDR2 YENEEA come from the germline V gene. The CDR3 consists of 14 residues. With V trimmed by 6 bases and J by 4 bases, 6 bases remained unmatched. The CDR3 sequence: CASSEDRGVYGYTF. The CDR3 DNA sequence: TGTGCCAGCAGTGAGGACAGGGGTGTCTATGGCTACACCTTC.

The gene calls are TRBV5-4 and TRBJ1-1; perhaps TRBD1 as D (5 bases). From germline, CDR1 is SGHNT and CDR2 YYREEE (reference sequence). The CDR3 covers 14 residues. Trimming stripped 0 bases from V and 5 bases from J, with 11 bases between. The CDR3 region has the DNA TGTGCCAGCAGCTTGGAGGGGCGGGGGACTGAAGCTTTCTTT. This encodes CASSLEGRGTEAFF. Full variable domain (missing parts from reference TRBV5-4 and TRBJ1-1): ETGVTQSPTHLIKTRGQQVTLRCSSQSGHNTVSWYQQALGQGPQFIFQYYREEENGRGNFPPRFSGLQFPNYSSELNVNALELDDSALYLCASSLEGRGTEAFFGQGTRLTVV.

The chain combines TRBV20-1 with TRBJ1-2, with no clear D. V gave up 2 bases and J gave up 8 bases, with 9 bases separating them. Germline V CDR1 and CDR2: DFQATT, SNEGSKA (reference sequence). CDR3 length equals 11 residues. CDR3 protein: CSARWLSGYTF. As DNA, the CDR3 is TGCAGTGCTAGATGGCTCTCCGGCTACACCTTC.

The CDR3 DNA reads as TGTGCCACCAGCACCGGACAGGGACCCGGGGAGCTGTTTTTT. This sequence encodes CATSTGQGPGELFF. V usage is TRBV15 and J usage is TRBJ2-2; 8 bases map to TRBD1. CDR1 is LNHNV, CDR2 YYDKDF, per germline (reference sequence). CDR3 length: 14 amino acids. V shed 4 bases and J 6 bases; nucleotides not matched to a gene: 4. Supplemented by reference TRBV15 and TRBJ2-2, the full variable domain reads DAMVIQNPRYQVTQFGKPVTLSCSQTLNHNVMYWYQQKSSQAPKLLFHYYDKDFNNEADTPDNFQSRRPNTSFCFLDIRSPGLGDTAMYLCATSTGQGPGELFFGEGSRLTVL.